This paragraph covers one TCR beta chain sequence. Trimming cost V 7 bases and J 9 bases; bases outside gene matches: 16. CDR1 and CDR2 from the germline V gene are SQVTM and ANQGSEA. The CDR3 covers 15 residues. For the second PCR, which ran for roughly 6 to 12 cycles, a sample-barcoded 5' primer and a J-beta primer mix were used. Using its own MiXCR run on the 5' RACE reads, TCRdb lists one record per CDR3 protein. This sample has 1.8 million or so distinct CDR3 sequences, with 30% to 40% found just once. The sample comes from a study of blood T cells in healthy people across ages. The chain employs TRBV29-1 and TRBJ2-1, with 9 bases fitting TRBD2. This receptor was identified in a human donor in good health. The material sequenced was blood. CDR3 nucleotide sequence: TGCAGCGCCCGGAGCCTAGCGGGGTGGGGCTTTGAGCAGTTCTTC. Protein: CSARSLAGWGFEQFF.